This T cell receptor beta chain was found in a study of immune evolution from preneoplasia to lung adenocarcinoma (dated by TCRdb to the early 2020s). For the wider study: The study combined immune gene expression, TCR sequencing and multiplex immunofluorescence to profile immune contexture across lung adenocarcinoma precursors and invasive adenocarcinoma. Resected precursor lesions (AAH, AIS, MIA) and invasive adenocarcinomas were compared with paired morphologically normal lung tissue. Class I HLA alleles were inferred from exome data with POLYSOLVER, and allele-specific HLA loss was detected with LOHHLA. It was reported in the study that roughly 100 samples were used for TCR sequencing. The overall cohort comprised 53 patients with pulmonary nodules who underwent surgical resection. Sample size was determined by specimen availability and not by a prior power calculation. The TCR sequencing data were obtained from 51 patients. The immune data were integrated with whole exome sequencing and methylation data from the same cohort of nodules.

The germline V gene yields SGHNT for CDR1 and YENEEA for CDR2. V sheds 0 bases and J sheds 2 bases, leaving 14 bases between their ends. The CDR3 runs 17 amino acids, cysteine and phenylalanine included. Of the read, only the CDR3 DNA is kept; its 51 bases are in frame from base 1. The patients had resection in Japan or China between the mid-2010s and the late 2010s. The histologic diagnosis of each case was independently confirmed on H&E slides by two lung cancer pathologists. The AllPrep DNA/RNA FFPE Kit was used to isolate DNA from FFPE tissue. Using the immunoSEQ hsTCRbeta Kit, TCR beta CDR3 regions were sequenced from DNA. Turning to the authors' computational methods: TCR sequencing data were analysed with the ImmunoSEQ Analyzer. T cell clonality was defined as 1 minus Pielou's evenness computed on productive rearrangements. T cell diversity was measured with the inverse Simpson index on productive templates. T cell density was defined as TCR beta template counts normalized to usable DNA, with usable DNA estimated by amplification and sequencing of housekeeping genes. Two-sided Kruskal-Wallis tests were used to compare TCR metrics across histologic stages. What TCRdb holds here is the immuneACCESS table cut down to in-frame rearrangements. Part of the clones is not present; checked against another copy, under half of the missing clones reflect an unresolved V gene, and the others are unexplained. The V and J calls and the clone size are those of that table, but D and trimming were determined from the DNA. This sample has 4,000 to 6,000 clones in its table, and around 77% of those were observed once. The ten top clones hold about 14% of the sample.

General study outcomes and caveats: Clonality was highest in normal lung, while later-stage lesions appeared to show lower clonality but higher T cell density and diversity. Findings were based on association rather than direct causation; larger cohorts with long-term follow-up and longitudinal biopsies were deemed needed. Because all patients were from Japan and China, applicability to Western populations was uncertain. The highest top T cell clone frequencies were observed in normal lung, and a progressive decrease in top T cell clone frequencies appeared to occur from AAH through AIS, MIA and invasive adenocarcinoma.

Details on this clone: Its antigen is currently not known. No per-base quality is available; no much larger clone lies one base away.

The sequence is built from TRBV11-3 and TRBJ1-5, with the D segment identity uncertain. The receptor was derived from a person aged 50-69 years with lung adenocarcinoma. The sequencing input was FFPE normal lung tissue adjacent to the tumor. The sequenced DNA is TGTGCCAGCAGCTTAGAAGCCCGAGAAGAGGGCAATCAGCCCCAGCATTTT. It specifies CASSLEAREEGNQPQHF.